The TCR beta chain described here comes from a study of blood T cell repertoires in COVID-19. Background on the study: Some COVID-19 samples were acute and others convalescent; all came from the United States, Italy and Spain. T cells, B-cell-depleted T cells, or PBMCs provided the cDNA or gDNA that served as material.

CDR1 SGDLS and CDR2 YYNGEE come from the germline V gene. The CDR3 totals 15 residues. Germline trimming cut 3 bases from V and 4 bases from J; bases unmatched to any gene: 9. Per the original methods: Amplification of reference gene primers was used by the study to estimate nucleated cell counts. Measured with immunoSEQ multiplex PCR; TCRdb has only the in-frame clones, and not every one. V, J and clone size reflect that table, while D and trimming were determined from the DNA. The sample includes under 350,000 clones, roughly 85% seen only once; the top ten take just over 7%. The chain combines TRBV9 with TRBJ1-1; TRBD1 aligns across 7 bases. Sequences were obtained from peripheral blood. The TCR sequence derives from a human donor in a cohort sampled during active COVID-19. CDR3 sequence reads: CASSANRGPGTEAFF. The CDR3, as DNA: TGTGCCAGCAGCGCCAACAGGGGTCCTGGCACTGAAGCTTTCTTT.